These T cell receptor beta chains were read from a single sample in a study of blood T cell repertoires in COVID-19. TCRdb keeps only in-frame clones here, not all; method: immunoSEQ multiplex PCR. The table shows about 460,000 clones, with around 85% occurring only once. The sequencing input was PBMCs or T cells enriched from blood (not recorded which). The receptor source for this set is a woman aged 60-75 years who had recovered from COVID-19. Each CDR3 is given without its conserved first and last residue. Each record gives: J gene, D gene, V gene, CDR3 protein. The D gene is left open where the match is weak.

TRBJ2-3	TRBD2	TRBV7-2	ASSSGTSGGPSTDTQY
TRBJ2-5	-	TRBV7-9	ASRKGLQETQY
TRBJ2-4	-	TRBV5-1	ASSQIDRNIQY
TRBJ2-5	TRBD2	TRBV11-2	ASSRNLAGGRETQY
TRBJ1-5	-	TRBV29-1	SVVTGGNQPQH
TRBJ2-1	-	TRBV2	ASSESGRGSSYNEQF
TRBJ2-3	-	TRBV19	ASRARQGGIGTDTQY
TRBJ2-2	TRBD2	TRBV4-1	ASSQGLAGALNTGELF
TRBJ1-2	-	TRBV18	ASSPPGVDYGYT
TRBJ1-5	TRBD1	TRBV10-2	ASRDRDNQPQH
TRBJ1-5	-	TRBV19	ASSVSVSPNQPQH
TRBJ1-6	-	TRBV10-3	AISELGKTNSPLH
TRBJ2-3	TRBD2	TRBV13	ASSLRLAGDTQY
TRBJ2-2	-	TRBV7-9	ASSFRVGAGELF
TRBJ1-5	-	TRBV24-1	ATSGSLGSSNQPQH
TRBJ1-6	-	TRBV19	ASSISGGDNSPLH
TRBJ1-5	TRBD1	TRBV28	ASSLTGGSGSNQPQH
TRBJ1-5	TRBD1	TRBV2	ASRDRTGFMVQPQH
TRBJ1-1	TRBD1	TRBV18	ASSPSRDSVLGEF
TRBJ2-1	TRBD2	TRBV19	ASRRGTSGTYNEQF
TRBJ1-1	-	TRBV11-2	ASSFTGNTEAF
TRBJ1-5	TRBD1	TRBV11-2	ASSFGQGNQPQH